The present TCR beta chain was sequenced within a study of radiotherapy plus CTLA-4 blockade in lung cancer (dated by TCRdb to the late 2010s). Some background on the complete study: Among enrolled patients, 15% to 20% had an objective response and approximately 30% reached disease control. What the study reported, not specific to this receptor: Early dynamic changes in blood T cell clones, together with increased serum interferon-beta after radiation, were reported as the strongest predictors of response. TCR clones derived from tumors expanded in peripheral blood after treatment with radiotherapy and ipilimumab.

With respect to this clone: It has no known antigen specificity. No qualities accompany the bases; no much larger clone lies one base away.

The study evaluated CTLA-4 blockade (ipilimumab) given together with focal radiation therapy in patients who had chemo-refractory metastatic non-small-cell lung cancer. Counted from cysteine to phenylalanine, this CDR3 has 16 amino acids. Left in the record is the CDR3 DNA by itself, 48 bases read in frame from the first base. The CDR1 and CDR2 encoded by the germline V gene are SGDLS and YYNGEE. Trimming accounts for 4 bases at V and 2 bases at J, while the number of junction bases matched to no gene is 10. The library relied on the immunoSEQ multiplex PCR assay. TCRdb retrieved this table from immuneACCESS and kept in-frame rearrangements only. Not all clones are present; in checked studies, unresolved V genes account for under half, and no reason is known for the remainder. Within this sample are approximately 50,000 clones, with 73% of them counted one time only. 3.5% to 4% of the sample lies in the top ten.

This chain is built from TRBV9 and TRBJ2-3; TRBD2 lines up with 7 middle nucleotides. This specimen was peripheral blood, taken from a patient treated with radiotherapy plus ipilimumab. This clonotype was sampled from a human donor with non-small cell lung cancer who had a complete response to radiotherapy plus ipilimumab. The CDR3 protein sequence reads: CASSSRGDASTDTQYF. The sequenced DNA: TGTGCCAGCAGCTCCCGGGGGGACGCCTCCACAGATACGCAGTATTTT.